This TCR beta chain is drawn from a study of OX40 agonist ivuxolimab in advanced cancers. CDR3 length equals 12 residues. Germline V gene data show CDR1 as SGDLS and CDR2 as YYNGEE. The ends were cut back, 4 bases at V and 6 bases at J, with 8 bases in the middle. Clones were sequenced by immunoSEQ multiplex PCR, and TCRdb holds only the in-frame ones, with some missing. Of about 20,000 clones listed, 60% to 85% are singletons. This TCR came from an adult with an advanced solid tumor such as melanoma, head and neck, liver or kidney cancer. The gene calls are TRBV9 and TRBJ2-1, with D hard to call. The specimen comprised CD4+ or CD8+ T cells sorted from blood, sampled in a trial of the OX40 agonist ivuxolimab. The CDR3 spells CASSPPSNEQFF. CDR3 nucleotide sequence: TGTGCCAGCAGCCCCCCCAGCAATGAGCAGTTCTTC.